The 14 T cell receptor beta chains below come from one sample, sequenced in a study of T cell repertoires in cytomegalovirus infection. One entry per CDR3 protein, called by TCRdb with MiXCR from the reads. This sample has roughly 730,000 distinct CDR3 sequences, with approximately 33% found just once. These receptors' antigens are unknown. Specimen: cultured PBMCs, collected from culture after CMV antigen stimulation. Receptors were obtained from a human donor in good health (CMV status not recorded). Some clones in this sample may be carry-over from other donors' samples.

This chain links TRBV7-2 with TRBJ2-1; possibly TRBD2 for D (5 bases). V was trimmed by 2 bases and J by 9 bases, leaving 14 bases between them. Germline V gene lookup returns CDR1 SGHTA and CDR2 FQGNSA. This CDR3 comprises 14 residues. CDR3 DNA: TGTGCCAGCAGCTTAAGGGTGGGAGCCCCTGAGCAGTTCTTC. Protein: CASSLRVGAPEQFF.

The chain has TRBV2 and TRBJ2-3; weak D call: TRBD2 (6 bases). Germline V gives CDR1 SNHLY, CDR2 FYNNEI. This CDR3 region has 13 residues. Trimming stripped 1 base from V and 8 bases from J, with 10 bases between. The CDR3 sequence is CASSEVWGGTQYF. CDR3 DNA: TGTGCCAGCAGTGAAGTCTGGGGAGGTACGCAGTATTTT.

In its sample, this clonotype was seen once. The J gene is TRBJ2-2, the V gene TRBV29-1; perhaps TRBD1 as D (6 bases). Germline assignment: CDR1 SQVTM and CDR2 ANQGSEA. The CDR3 runs to 15 residues. The V gene lost 7 bases and the J gene lost 5 bases, with 20 bases spanning the gap. The DNA of the CDR3 is TGCAGCGCTCATAGGGACAAGGGCGGAACCGGGGAGCTGTTTTTT. Translation: CSAHRDKGGTGELFF.

The rearrangement links TRBV29-1 to TRBJ1-1, with D uncertain. CDR3 length: 13 amino acids. Germline CDR1 is SQVTM and CDR2 is ANQGSEA. V lost 3 bases and J lost 5, with 13 bases in between. Written as DNA, the CDR3 is TGCAGCGTTGAGGTGGGAGGATGGACTGAAGCTTTCTTT. Translating it yields CSVEVGGWTEAFF.

At least ten counts were recorded for this clonotype. CDR3: CASSRPVIHEQYF. CDR3 bases: TGTGCCAGCAGCAGGCCCGTAATCCACGAGCAGTACTTC. The rearrangement uses TRBV7-2 and TRBJ2-7; no clear D gene. The germline V gene has CDR1 SGHTA and CDR2 FQGNSA. The V gene lost 5 bases and the J gene lost 5 bases, with 13 bases spanning the gap. The CDR3 has 13 amino acids.

The gene calls are TRBV28 and TRBJ1-2, with a possible D match to TRBD1 (6 bases). With 6 bases removed from V and 1 base from J, the gap between germline ends came to 12 bases. Germline V gene data show CDR1 as MDHEN and CDR2 as SYDVKM. The CDR3 is 14 residues long. CDR3 loop: CASRGGANNYGYTF. CDR3 bases: TGTGCCAGCAGGGGGGGGGCCAATAACTATGGCTACACCTTC.

The chain recombines TRBV18 with TRBJ2-7; D is undetermined. CDR1 KGHSH and CDR2 LQKENI come from the germline V gene. This CDR3 comprises 13 residues. The V and J ends lost 3 bases and 3 bases respectively, with 9 bases between them. CDR3 DNA: TGTGCCAGCTCACCCCGATCCGTCTACGAGCAGTACTTC. Protein: CASSPRSVYEQYF.

The chain employs TRBV20-1 and TRBJ2-3; D is perhaps TRBD2 (6 bases). Germline V gene data show CDR1 as DFQATT and CDR2 as SNEGSKA (reference sequence). With 5 bases removed from V and 2 bases from J, the gap between germline ends came to 14 bases. The CDR3 is made up of 14 amino acids. The CDR3 DNA is TGCAGTGCTTTAGCGGCCGTCCTCACAGATACGCAGTATTTT. Protein sequence: CSALAAVLTDTQYF.

The V gene is TRBV6-6, the J gene TRBJ1-1; the D gene is possibly TRBD1 (5 bases). V was pared by 2 bases and J by 1 base, with 8 bases between. Germline CDR1 is MNHNY and CDR2 is SVGAGI (reference sequence). The CDR3 is 14 residues long. The CDR3 DNA sequence: TGTGCCAGCAGTTACGCAGGGACGAACACTGAAGCTTTCTTT. Amino acids: CASSYAGTNTEAFF.

The chain carries TRBV7-4 and TRBJ2-5; perhaps TRBD1 as D (6 bases). The V end lost 7 bases, the J end lost 2 bases, and 17 bases lay between the germline ends. The V gene's germline CDR1 is SGHVT and CDR2 SQSDAQ. CDR3 length: 15 residues. This CDR3 is CASTPTRQAQETQYF. CDR3 coding DNA: TGTGCCAGCACCCCAACTCGACAGGCTCAAGAGACCCAGTACTTC.

V and J are TRBV19 and TRBJ1-2; TRBD1 might be the D (6 bases). V was shortened by 8 bases and J by 7 bases, with 20 bases between the two germline ends. Germline-derived CDR1 and CDR2 are LNHDA and SQIVND (reference sequence). CDR3 length: 14 residues. The CDR3 nucleotides read TGTGCCAGTTCCCGCGAGGGGGGGCTGTTTGGCTACACCTTC. It yields the protein CASSREGGLFGYTF.

The V gene is TRBV5-1, the J gene TRBJ2-6; no clear D. This CDR3 is built from 16 residues. V gave up 0 bases and J gave up 1 base, with 8 bases separating them. CDR1 is SGHRS, CDR2 YFSETQ, per germline. CDR3 sequence reads: CASSLDGLSGANVLTF. The CDR3 DNA reads as TGCGCCAGCAGCTTGGACGGGCTTTCTGGGGCCAACGTCCTGACTTTC.

A few counts support this clonotype. The chain employs TRBV28 and TRBJ2-3, with a possible D match to TRBD2 (6 bases). V lost 4 bases to trimming and J lost 3 bases, with 14 bases between them. Germline CDR1 reads MDHEN; CDR2 reads SYDVKM. The CDR3 totals 15 residues. DNA for the CDR3: TGTGCCAGCAGTTACGAGGGGACTGGAACAGATACGCAGTATTTT. Protein: CASSYEGTGTDTQYF.

The rearrangement links TRBV18 to TRBJ2-2; TRBD2 matches 9 bases. Germline V gene data show CDR1 as KGHSH and CDR2 as LQKENI. The CDR3 has 15 residues. The V gene end was trimmed by 2 bases and the J gene end by 6 bases; junction bases not matched to a gene: 4. CDR3 bases: TGTGCCAGCTCACCAGAAGCGGGGGGCTCCGGGGAGCTGTTTTTT. This sequence encodes CASSPEAGGSGELFF.